Listed here are 11 T cell receptor beta chains from one sample, sequenced in a study of cytomegalovirus exposure and HLA in healthy donors (dated by TCRdb to between 2016 and 2019). Libraries were built with the immunoSEQ multiplex PCR assay. A mixture of 60 forward primers for TCR Vbeta segments and 13 reverse primers for TCR Jbeta segments was used in the multiplex PCR. Drawn from immuneACCESS, this table holds only the in-frame rearrangements with V and J called that TCRdb kept. Clones are partly lost; checked studies trace under half to an unresolved V gene and leave the rest unexplained. The sample has over 55,000 clones on record, less than 85% of them singletons. About 8.9% of the sample is taken by the ten largest. The material sequenced was PBMCs. These receptors came from a woman between 45 and 65 years old in good health and CMV-seropositive.

The chain uses TRBV10-2 and TRBJ1-1; no clear D gene. The germline V gene encodes CDR1 WSHSY and CDR2 SAAADI. The CDR3 sequence is 11 residues long. The ends were cut back, 6 bases at V and 7 bases at J, with 9 bases in the middle. The CDR3 reads CASSQSYEAFF. The CDR3 nucleotides are TGCGCCAGCAGCCAGTCGTATGAAGCTTTCTTT.

This chain links TRBV11-2 with TRBJ2-3; 8 nucleotides agree with TRBD2. Per germline, CDR1 SGHAT and CDR2 FQNNGV. With 3 bases clipped from V and 3 bases from J, the junction kept 5 bases outside the gene matches. The CDR3 is 15 residues long. The CDR3 DNA sequence: TGTGCCAGCAGCTTGGATAGCGGGAATACAGATACGCAGTATTTT. Translated, it gives CASSLDSGNTDTQYF.

The chain employs TRBV5-1 and TRBJ2-7; D is uncertain. The V end was cut by 5 bases, the J end by 7 bases, with 10 bases between. The CDR3 is 11 residues long. CDR1 is SGHRS and CDR2 is YFSETQ in the germline V gene. The DNA for the CDR3 is TGCGCCAGCAGTTTTGCCGGGGAGCAGTACTTC. Its protein product is CASSFAGEQYF. The full variable domain, completed using reference TRBV5-1 and TRBJ2-7, is KAGVTQTPRYLIKTRGQQVTLSCSPISGHRSVSWYQQTPGQGLQFLFEYFSETQRNKGNFPGRFSGRQFSNSRSEMNVSTLELGDSALYLCASSFAGEQYFGPGTRLTVT.

The rearrangement joins TRBV28 to TRBJ2-3; possible D gene TRBD2, 7 bases. Germline CDR1 and CDR2: MDHEN and SYDVKM. Trimming left V 11 bases short and J 3 bases short, with 15 bases between. The CDR3 covers 13 residues. The CDR3 region is CAYEEGGTDTQYF. The CDR3 DNA reads TGTGCCTACGAAGAGGGGGGGACAGATACGCAGTATTTT.

The chain recombines TRBV20-1 with TRBJ1-1, with D possibly matching TRBD1 (5 bases). The V end was cut by 5 bases, the J end by 7 bases, with 11 bases between. The CDR3 sequence is 11 residues long. Germline V gene sequence: CDR1 DFQATT, CDR2 SNEGSKA (reference sequence). CDR3 loop: CSAPGTLEAFF. CDR3 DNA: TGCAGTGCTCCCGGGACTCTTGAAGCTTTCTTT.

This sequence joins TRBV5-1 and TRBJ1-4; TRBD1 matches 7 bases. V was pared by 1 base and J by 8 bases, with 5 bases of the junction left unmatched. The CDR3 has 14 amino acids. CDR1 is SGHRS and CDR2 is YFSETQ in the germline V gene. The CDR3 loop reads CASSLTGEEEKLFF. CDR3 nucleotide sequence: TGCGCCAGCAGCTTGACAGGGGAGGAGGAAAAACTGTTTTTT.

V is TRBV7-2 and J is TRBJ2-5; the D gene is possibly TRBD2 (5 bases). CDR1 and CDR2 from the germline V gene are SGHTA and FQGNSA. The CDR3 is 15 residues long. V lost 7 bases and J lost 2, with 17 bases in between. The CDR3 nucleotides read TGTGCCAGCACCCCCTCAGCGGCTCAGCAAGAGACCCAGTACTTC. It is translated as CASTPSAAQQETQYF.

The chain employs TRBV6-5 and TRBJ2-1; 7 bases agree with TRBD1. CDR3 length: 14 amino acids. CDR1 is MNHEY and CDR2 is SVGAGI in the germline V gene. After removal of 2 bases from V and 3 bases from J, the junction contained 1 base not matched to a gene. CDR3 nucleotides: TGTGCCAGCAGTTACCGGGACAGCTACAATGAGCAGTTCTTC. This translates into CASSYRDSYNEQFF.

The rearrangement links TRBV6-5 to TRBJ2-2; weak D call: TRBD2 (6 bases). Germline CDR1 and CDR2: MNHEY and SVGAGI. V lost 7 bases to trimming and J lost 8 bases, with 8 bases between them. The CDR3 consists of 11 residues. In nucleotides, the CDR3 is TGTGCCAGCACAGGGAGGGGGGAGCTGTTTTTT. This translates into CASTGRGELFF.

V gene TRBV18 combines with J gene TRBJ2-5, with 8 bases fitting TRBD1. CDR1 and CDR2 (germline): KGHSH, LQKENI. The CDR3 has 14 amino acids. J gave up 7 bases and V 0 bases, and 4 bases lay outside the gene matches. In DNA, the CDR3 is TGTGCCAGCTCACCACCACAGGGGGAGCGGACCCAGTACTTC. It yields the protein CASSPPQGERTQYF.

The chain combines TRBV7-7 with TRBJ2-2; 7 bases are a match to TRBD1. The CDR3 totals 14 residues. CDR1 is SSHAT and CDR2 is FNYEAQ in the germline V gene (reference sequence). V gave up 8 bases and J gave up 1 base; unmatched junction bases: 4. The CDR3 sequence is CASGRDRNTGELFF. CDR3 coding DNA: TGTGCCAGCGGCCGGGACAGGAACACCGGGGAGCTGTTTTTT.